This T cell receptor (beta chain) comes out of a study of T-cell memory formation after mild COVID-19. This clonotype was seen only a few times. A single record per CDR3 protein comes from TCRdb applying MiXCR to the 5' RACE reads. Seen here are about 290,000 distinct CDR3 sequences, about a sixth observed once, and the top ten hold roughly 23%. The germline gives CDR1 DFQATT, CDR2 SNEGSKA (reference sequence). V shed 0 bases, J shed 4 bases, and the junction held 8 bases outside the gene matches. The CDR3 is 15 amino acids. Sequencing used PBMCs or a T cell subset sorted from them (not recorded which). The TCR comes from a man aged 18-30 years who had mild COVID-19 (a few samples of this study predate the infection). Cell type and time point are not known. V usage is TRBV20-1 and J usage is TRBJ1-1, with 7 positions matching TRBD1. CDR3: CSARDRGRGITEAFF. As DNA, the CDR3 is TGCAGTGCTAGAGATAGGGGCAGGGGGATCACTGAAGCTTTCTTT.